The 17 T cell receptor beta chains reported below all come from one sample, sequenced in a study of blood T cell repertoires in COVID-19. The method was immunoSEQ multiplex PCR; TCRdb's version includes in-frame clones alone and lacks a portion of them. The sample carries about 410,000 clones, 80% to 95% recorded once. Sequencing was done on a sample of PBMCs or T cells enriched from blood (not recorded which). The source is a man between 18 and 29 years old who had recovered from COVID-19.

The V call is TRBV6-5, the J call TRBJ1-5; D is perhaps TRBD1 (5 bases). Germline V gene sequence: CDR1 MNHEY, CDR2 SVGAGI. This CDR3 is built from 15 residues. V lost 5 bases to trimming and J lost 7 bases, with 18 bases between them. The CDR3 reads CASSPRYGGGQPQHF. DNA of the CDR3: TGTGCCAGCAGTCCCCGTTATGGGGGAGGCCAGCCCCAGCATTTT.

V and J are TRBV9 and TRBJ2-2, with a tentative D call TRBD2 (5 bases). V was cut by 3 bases and J by 7 bases, with 19 bases left in between. CDR1 and CDR2 (germline): SGDLS, YYNGEE. The CDR3 length is 16 residues. The CDR3 reads CASSASWRGSVGELFF. The DNA for the CDR3 is TGTGCCAGCAGCGCCTCGTGGAGAGGGAGTGTCGGGGAGCTGTTTTTT.

The rearrangement joins TRBV18 to TRBJ2-7; 11 bases are shared with TRBD2. This CDR3 has 15 residues. Germline V gene lookup returns CDR1 KGHSH and CDR2 LQKENI. Trimming removed 3 bases from V and 4 bases from J; junction bases left unmatched: 5. The CDR3 nucleotides read TGTGCCAGCTCACCCACTAGCGGGGGAGGTTACGAGCAGTACTTC. As protein: CASSPTSGGGYEQYF.

V usage is TRBV19 and J usage is TRBJ1-6, with D hard to call. Germline lookup yields CDR1 LNHDA and CDR2 SQIVND (reference sequence). The ends were cut back, 7 bases at V and 15 bases at J, with 22 bases in the middle. The CDR3 has 14 amino acids. The CDR3 DNA sequence: TGTGCCAGTAAGAGGTTGGATCAAAATAGTGACCTCCACTTT. It codes for CASKRLDQNSDLHF.

The chain has TRBV27 and TRBJ1-6; 7 positions agree with TRBD1. The CDR3 sequence is 20 residues long. Germline CDR1 is MNHEY and CDR2 is SMNVEV (reference sequence). V shed 6 bases and J 0 bases; nucleotides not matched to a gene: 17. CDR3 nucleotides: TGTGCCAGCAGCCCCGTCTTGAACACAGGGGCCGGCTCCTATAATTCACCCCTCCACTTT. Its protein is CASSPVLNTGAGSYNSPLHF.

The V gene is TRBV5-5, the J gene TRBJ2-1; 8 bases line up with TRBD1. The CDR3 consists of 14 residues. Trimming at V came to 0 bases and at J to 14 bases, leaving 10 bases not matched to a gene. The germline CDR1 and CDR2 sequences are SGHKS and YYEKEE (reference sequence). CDR3 loop: CASSLGTGYKSEFF. The CDR3 coding sequence is TGTGCCAGCAGCTTGGGGACAGGGTATAAGTCTGAGTTCTTC.

The chain is built from TRBV6-2 or TRBV6-3 and TRBJ2-7; no firm D call. Germline CDR1 reads MNHEY; CDR2 reads SVGEGT. V dropped 0 bases and J dropped 0 bases, with 12 bases sitting between them. The CDR3 is 16 amino acids. CDR3 sequence (DNA): TGTGCCAGCAGTTACTCCGCGGTCGGTTACTCCTACGAGCAGTACTTC. It translates to CASSYSAVGYSYEQYF.

The chain has TRBV29-1 and TRBJ1-1; 7 bases are a match to TRBD1. CDR1 is SQVTM and CDR2 is ANQGSEA in the germline V gene. This CDR3 contains 12 residues. Here the CDR3 DNA reads TGCATCACCCTCCAGGGGGGCACTGAAGCTTTCTTT. This translates into CITLQGGTEAFF. The full variable domain, completed using reference TRBV29-1 and TRBJ1-1, is SAVISQKPSRDICQRGTSLTIQCQVDSQVTMMFWYRQQPGQSLTLIATANQGSEATYESGFVIDKFPISRPNLTFSTLTVSNMSPEDSSIYLCITLQGGTEAFFGQGTRLTVV.

This chain links TRBV12-3 or TRBV12-4 with TRBJ1-1; possible D gene TRBD1, 6 bases. The V end lost 8 bases, the J end lost 2 bases, and 12 bases lay between the germline ends. This CDR3 is built from 13 residues. The CDR3 region is CASRETGNTEAFF. The CDR3 DNA is TGTGCCAGCCGAGAGACAGGAAACACTGAAGCTTTCTTT.

Of note for this clone: One end of the junction varies from germline; a read error may be responsible. The J gene is TRBJ1-1, the V gene TRBV6-5; D is unresolved. Germline V CDR1 and CDR2: MNHEY, SVGAGI. This CDR3 region has 14 residues. The CDR3 coding sequence is TGTGCCAGCAGTACACGGGGTGGGAACAGTGAAGCTTTCTTT. This sequence encodes CASSTRGGNSEAFF.

The V call is TRBV5-5, the J call TRBJ1-4; D is possibly TRBD1 (6 bases). The germline V gene encodes CDR1 SGHKS and CDR2 YYEKEE (reference sequence). CDR3 size: 15 residues. The germline V and J ends were trimmed by 2 bases and 6 bases, with 14 bases remaining between them. The DNA for the CDR3 is TGTGCCAGCAGCTTACAGGGATGGGTAGATGAAAAACTGTTTTTT. Encoded protein: CASSLQGWVDEKLFF.

The CDR3 reads CASSLGGKALGNSPLHF. The CDR3 region has the DNA TGTGCCAGCAGCTTAGGAGGGAAGGCGTTAGGCAATTCACCCCTCCACTTT. This sequence joins TRBV7-2 and TRBJ1-6; the D is unclear. The CDR3 extends over 17 amino acids. Trimming pared 1 base from V and 7 bases from J, leaving 17 bases between. Germline CDR1 and CDR2: SGHTA and FQGNSA.

In its sample, this clone was seen once. V usage is TRBV28 and J usage is TRBJ2-3, with D possibly being TRBD2 (6 bases). Germline assignment: CDR1 MDHEN and CDR2 SYDVKM. The CDR3 has 15 amino acids. Trimming cost V 8 bases and J 1 base, with 16 bases left between them. CDR3 bases: TGTGCCAGCCATACCGCGGAGGGTCGCACAGATACGCAGTATTTT. Encoded protein: CASHTAEGRTDTQYF.

In nucleotides, the CDR3 is TGTGCCAGCAGCTTAGGGACTAGGGATGAGCAGTTCTTC. Its translation: CASSLGTRDEQFF. The chain links TRBV7-3 to TRBJ2-1, with 8 bases lining up with TRBD2. The CDR3 is 13 residues long. Trimming removed 2 bases from V and 8 bases from J; junction bases left unmatched: 2. The V gene's germline CDR1 is SGHTA and CDR2 FQGTGA.

This chain connects TRBV27 to TRBJ1-5, with unresolved D. The CDR3 is made up of 16 amino acids. Per germline, CDR1 MNHEY and CDR2 SMNVEV (reference sequence). The V end lost 10 bases, the J end lost 0 bases, and 19 bases lay between the germline ends. The CDR3 spells CATLGPNSNSNQPQHF. Written as DNA, the CDR3 is TGTGCCACCCTAGGTCCCAATAGCAATAGCAATCAGCCCCAGCATTTT.

The rearrangement joins TRBV9 to TRBJ2-2; TRBD2 aligns across 9 bases. Germline V lookup: CDR1 SGDLS, CDR2 YYNGEE. The CDR3 is made up of 15 amino acids. Trimming at V came to 2 bases and at J to 5 bases, leaving 4 bases not matched to a gene. As DNA, the CDR3 is TGTGCCAGCAGCGTTGGGACTAGCACTACCGGGGAGCTGTTTTTT. Its translation: CASSVGTSTTGELFF.

The chain couples TRBV7-2 to TRBJ1-5; D call uncertain. V lost 5 bases to trimming and J lost 0 bases, with 11 bases between them. Per germline, CDR1 SGHTA and CDR2 FQGNSA. The CDR3 has 15 residues. In DNA form, the CDR3 reads TGTGCCAGCAGCAAAACCCGGGATAGCAATCAGCCCCAGCATTTT. Amino acids: CASSKTRDSNQPQHF. The variable domain in full, with the rest retrieved from reference TRBV7-2 and TRBJ1-5, is GAGVSQSPSNKVTEKGKDVELRCDPISGHTALYWYRQSLGQGLEFLIYFQGNSAPDKSGLPSDRFSAERTGGSVSTLTIQRTQQEDSAVYLCASSKTRDSNQPQHFGDGTRLSIL.